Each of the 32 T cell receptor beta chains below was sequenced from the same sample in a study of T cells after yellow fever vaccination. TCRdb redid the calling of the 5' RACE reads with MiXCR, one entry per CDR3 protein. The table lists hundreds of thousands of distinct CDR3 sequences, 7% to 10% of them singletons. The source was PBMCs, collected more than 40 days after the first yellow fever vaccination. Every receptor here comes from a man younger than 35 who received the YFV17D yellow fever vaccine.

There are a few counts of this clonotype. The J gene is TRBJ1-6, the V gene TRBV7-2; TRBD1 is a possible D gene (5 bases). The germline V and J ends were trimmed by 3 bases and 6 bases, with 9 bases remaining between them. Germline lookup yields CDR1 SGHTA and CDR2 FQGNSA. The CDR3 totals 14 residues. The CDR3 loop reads CASSLGTVNSPLHF. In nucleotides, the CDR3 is TGTGCCAGCAGCTTGGGGACGGTTAATTCACCCCTCCACTTT.

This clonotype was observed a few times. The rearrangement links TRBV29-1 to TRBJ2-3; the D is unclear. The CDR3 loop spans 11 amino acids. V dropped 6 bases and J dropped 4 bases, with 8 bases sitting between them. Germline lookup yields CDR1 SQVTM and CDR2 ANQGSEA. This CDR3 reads CSVADADTQYF. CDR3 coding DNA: TGCAGCGTCGCCGATGCAGATACGCAGTATTTT.

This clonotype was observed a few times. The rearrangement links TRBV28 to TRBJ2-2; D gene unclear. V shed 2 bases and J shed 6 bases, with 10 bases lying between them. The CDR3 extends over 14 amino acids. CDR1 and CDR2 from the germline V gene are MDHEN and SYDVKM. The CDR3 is CASSLQPRAGELFF. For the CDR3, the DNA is TGTGCCAGCAGTTTACAACCTCGGGCCGGGGAGCTGTTTTTT.

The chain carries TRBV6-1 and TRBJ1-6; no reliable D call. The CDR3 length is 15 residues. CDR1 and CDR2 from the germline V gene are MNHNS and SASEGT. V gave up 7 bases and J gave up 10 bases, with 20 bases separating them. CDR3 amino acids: CASTSPGEGPSPLHF. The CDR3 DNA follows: TGTGCCAGCACCTCTCCCGGGGAGGGCCCCTCACCCCTCCACTTT.

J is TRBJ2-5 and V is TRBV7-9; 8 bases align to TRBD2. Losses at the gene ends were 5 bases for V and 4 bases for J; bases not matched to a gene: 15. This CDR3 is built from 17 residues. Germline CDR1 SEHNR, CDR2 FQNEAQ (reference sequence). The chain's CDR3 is CASSPSLGTSEAETQYF. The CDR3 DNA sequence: TGTGCCAGCAGCCCTAGCCTCGGGACTAGTGAGGCAGAGACCCAGTACTTC.

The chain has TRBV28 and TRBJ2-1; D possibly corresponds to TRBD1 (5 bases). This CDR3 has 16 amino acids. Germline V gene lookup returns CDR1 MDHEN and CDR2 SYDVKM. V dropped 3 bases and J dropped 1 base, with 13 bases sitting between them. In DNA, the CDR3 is TGTGCCAGCAGTTTGTCCAGGGTTGTATCCTACAATGAGCAGTTCTTC. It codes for CASSLSRVVSYNEQFF.

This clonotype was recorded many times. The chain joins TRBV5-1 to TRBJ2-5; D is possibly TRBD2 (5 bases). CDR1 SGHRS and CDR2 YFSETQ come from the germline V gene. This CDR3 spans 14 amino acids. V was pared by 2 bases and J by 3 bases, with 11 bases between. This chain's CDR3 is CASSFGGYEETQYF. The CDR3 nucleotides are TGCGCCAGCAGCTTCGGCGGGTACGAAGAGACCCAGTACTTC.

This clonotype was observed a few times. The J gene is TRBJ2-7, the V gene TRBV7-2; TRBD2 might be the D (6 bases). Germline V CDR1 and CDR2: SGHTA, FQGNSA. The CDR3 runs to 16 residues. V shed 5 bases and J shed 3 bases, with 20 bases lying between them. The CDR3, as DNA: TGTGCCAGCAGCCCCTCTAGCGCGCCACCGGACTACGAGCAGTACTTC. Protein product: CASSPSSAPPDYEQYF.

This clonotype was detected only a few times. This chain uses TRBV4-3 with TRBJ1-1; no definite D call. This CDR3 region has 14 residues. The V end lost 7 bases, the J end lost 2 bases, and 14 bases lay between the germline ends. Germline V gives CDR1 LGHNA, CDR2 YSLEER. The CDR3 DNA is TGCGCCAGCACCAGTCACAGAACCAACACTGAAGCTTTCTTT. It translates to CASTSHRTNTEAFF.

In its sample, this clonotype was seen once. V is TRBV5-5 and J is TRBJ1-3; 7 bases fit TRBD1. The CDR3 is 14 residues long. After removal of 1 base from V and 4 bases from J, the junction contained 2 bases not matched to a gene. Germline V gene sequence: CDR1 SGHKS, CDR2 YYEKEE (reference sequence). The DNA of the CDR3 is TGTGCCAGCAGCTTGCAGACAGGGGGAAACACCATATATTTT. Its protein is CASSLQTGGNTIYF.

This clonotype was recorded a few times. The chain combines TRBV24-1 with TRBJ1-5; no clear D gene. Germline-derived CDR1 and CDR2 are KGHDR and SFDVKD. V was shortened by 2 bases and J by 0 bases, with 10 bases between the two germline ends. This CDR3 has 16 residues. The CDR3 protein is CATSDSGYLSNQPQHF. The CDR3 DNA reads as TGTGCCACCAGTGATTCCGGCTACCTTAGCAATCAGCCCCAGCATTTT.

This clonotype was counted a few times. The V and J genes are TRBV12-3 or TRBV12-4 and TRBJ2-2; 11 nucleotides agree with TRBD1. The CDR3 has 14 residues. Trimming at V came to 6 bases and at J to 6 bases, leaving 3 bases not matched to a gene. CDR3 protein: CASRRTGGSGELFF. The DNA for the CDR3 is TGTGCCAGCAGGAGGACAGGGGGCTCCGGGGAGCTGTTTTTT.

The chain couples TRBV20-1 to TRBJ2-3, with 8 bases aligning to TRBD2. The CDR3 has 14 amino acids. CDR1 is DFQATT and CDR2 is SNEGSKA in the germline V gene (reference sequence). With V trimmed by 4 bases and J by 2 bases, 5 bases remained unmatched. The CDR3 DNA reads TGCAGTGCTACTGTAGCGGGGCCCACAGATACGCAGTATTTT. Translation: CSATVAGPTDTQYF.

The CDR3 protein is CASSLEDRGENIQYF. The CDR3, as DNA: TGCGCCAGCAGCCTAGAGGACAGGGGGGAAAACATTCAGTACTTC. V gene TRBV5-1 combines with J gene TRBJ2-4; 10 nucleotides line up with TRBD1. The CDR3 has 15 amino acids. Germline V gives CDR1 SGHRS, CDR2 YFSETQ. V lost 4 bases to trimming and J lost 5 bases; unmatched junction nucleotides: 6.

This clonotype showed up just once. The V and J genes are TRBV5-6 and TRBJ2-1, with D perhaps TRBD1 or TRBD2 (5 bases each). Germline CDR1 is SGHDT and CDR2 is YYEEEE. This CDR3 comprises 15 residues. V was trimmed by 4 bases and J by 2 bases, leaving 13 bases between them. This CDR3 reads CASSPTGPTYNEQFF. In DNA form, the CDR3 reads TGTGCCAGCAGCCCCACGGGGCCTACCTACAATGAGCAGTTCTTC. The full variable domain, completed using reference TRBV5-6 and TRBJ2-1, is DAGVTQSPTHLIKTRGQQVTLRCSPKSGHDTVSWYQQALGQGPQFIFQYYEEEERQRGNFPDRFSGHQFPNYSSELNVNALLLGDSALYLCASSPTGPTYNEQFFGPGTRLTVL.

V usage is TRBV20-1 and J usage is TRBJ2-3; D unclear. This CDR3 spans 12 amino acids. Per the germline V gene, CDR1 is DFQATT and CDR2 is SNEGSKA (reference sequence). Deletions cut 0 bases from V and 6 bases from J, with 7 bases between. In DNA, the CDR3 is TGCAGTGCTAGAGATTACGGGGATACGCAGTATTTT. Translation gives CSARDYGDTQYF.

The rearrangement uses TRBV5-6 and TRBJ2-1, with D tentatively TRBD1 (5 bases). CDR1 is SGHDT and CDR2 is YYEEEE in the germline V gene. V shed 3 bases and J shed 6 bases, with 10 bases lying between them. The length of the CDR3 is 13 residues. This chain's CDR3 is CASSSRGANEQFF. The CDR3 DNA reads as TGTGCCAGCAGCTCAAGGGGTGCCAATGAGCAGTTCTTC.

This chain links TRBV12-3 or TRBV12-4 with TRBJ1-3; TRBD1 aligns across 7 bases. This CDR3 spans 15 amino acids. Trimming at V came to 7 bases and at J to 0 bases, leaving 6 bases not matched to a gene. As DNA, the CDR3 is TGTGCCAGCACCGACCGGGACAGCTCTGGAAACACCATATATTTT. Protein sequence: CASTDRDSSGNTIYF.

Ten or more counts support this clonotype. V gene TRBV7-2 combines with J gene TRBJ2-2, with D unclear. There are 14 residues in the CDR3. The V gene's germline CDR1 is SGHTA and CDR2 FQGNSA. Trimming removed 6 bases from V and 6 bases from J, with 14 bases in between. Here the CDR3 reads CASRYTADAGELFF. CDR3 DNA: TGTGCCAGCAGATACACCGCTGATGCCGGGGAGCTGTTTTTT.

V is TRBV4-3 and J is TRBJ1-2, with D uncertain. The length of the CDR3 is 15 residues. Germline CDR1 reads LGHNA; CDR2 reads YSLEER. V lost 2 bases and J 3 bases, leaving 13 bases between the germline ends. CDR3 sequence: CASSQTPAGDYGYTF. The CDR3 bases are TGCGCCAGCAGCCAAACCCCGGCGGGTGACTATGGCTACACCTTC.

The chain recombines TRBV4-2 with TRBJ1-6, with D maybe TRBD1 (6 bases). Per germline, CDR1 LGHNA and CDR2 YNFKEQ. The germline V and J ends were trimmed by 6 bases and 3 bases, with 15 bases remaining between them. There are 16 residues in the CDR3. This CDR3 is CASSSRDTDYNSPLHF. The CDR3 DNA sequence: TGTGCCAGCAGTTCGCGGGACACAGACTATAATTCACCCCTCCACTTT.

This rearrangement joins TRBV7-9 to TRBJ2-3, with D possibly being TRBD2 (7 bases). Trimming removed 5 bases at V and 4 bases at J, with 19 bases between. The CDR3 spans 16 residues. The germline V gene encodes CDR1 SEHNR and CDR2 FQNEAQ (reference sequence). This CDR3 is CASSGEGEVRADTQYF. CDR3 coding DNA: TGTGCCAGCAGCGGGGAGGGGGAAGTCCGAGCAGATACGCAGTATTTT.

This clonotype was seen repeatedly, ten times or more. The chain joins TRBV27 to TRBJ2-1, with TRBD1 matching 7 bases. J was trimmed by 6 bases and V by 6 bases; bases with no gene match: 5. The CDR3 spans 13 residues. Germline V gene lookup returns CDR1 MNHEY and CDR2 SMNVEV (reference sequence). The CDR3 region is CASSLGQANEQFF. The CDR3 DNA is TGTGCCAGCAGCCTAGGACAGGCCAATGAGCAGTTCTTC.

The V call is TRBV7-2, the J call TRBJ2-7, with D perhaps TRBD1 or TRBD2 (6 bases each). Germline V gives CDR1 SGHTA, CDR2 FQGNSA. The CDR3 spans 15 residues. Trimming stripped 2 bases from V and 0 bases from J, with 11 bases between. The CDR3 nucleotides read TGTGCCAGCAGCTTAAGAGGGGGGTCCTCCTACGAGCAGTACTTC. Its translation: CASSLRGGSSYEQYF.

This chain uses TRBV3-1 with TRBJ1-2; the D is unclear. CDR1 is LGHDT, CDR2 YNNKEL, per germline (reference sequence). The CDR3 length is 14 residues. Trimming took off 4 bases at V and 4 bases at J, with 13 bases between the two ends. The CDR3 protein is CASSPTGRFYGYTF. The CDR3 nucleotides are TGTGCCAGCAGCCCTACCGGAAGGTTCTATGGCTACACCTTC.

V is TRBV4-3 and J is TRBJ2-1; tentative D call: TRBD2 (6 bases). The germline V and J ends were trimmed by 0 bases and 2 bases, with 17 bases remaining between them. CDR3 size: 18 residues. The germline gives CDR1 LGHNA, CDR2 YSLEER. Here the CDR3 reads CASSQEGDAGKTYNEQFF. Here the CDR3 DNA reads TGCGCCAGCAGCCAAGAGGGGGATGCGGGGAAAACCTACAATGAGCAGTTCTTC.

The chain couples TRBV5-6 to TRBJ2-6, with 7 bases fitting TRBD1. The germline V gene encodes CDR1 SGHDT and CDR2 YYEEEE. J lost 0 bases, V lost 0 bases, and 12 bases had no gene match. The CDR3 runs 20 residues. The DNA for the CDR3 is TGTGCCAGCAGCTTGGCTCTTTCTACAGGGGCGATCTCTGGGGCCAACGTCCTGACTTTC. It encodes CASSLALSTGAISGANVLTF.

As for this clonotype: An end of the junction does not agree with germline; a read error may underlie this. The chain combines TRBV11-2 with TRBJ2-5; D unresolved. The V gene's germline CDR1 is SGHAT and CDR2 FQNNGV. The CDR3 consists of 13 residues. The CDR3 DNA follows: TGTTCCAGCAGCTTTCCGGAAGGCGAGACCCAGTACTTC. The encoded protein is CSSSFPEGETQYF.

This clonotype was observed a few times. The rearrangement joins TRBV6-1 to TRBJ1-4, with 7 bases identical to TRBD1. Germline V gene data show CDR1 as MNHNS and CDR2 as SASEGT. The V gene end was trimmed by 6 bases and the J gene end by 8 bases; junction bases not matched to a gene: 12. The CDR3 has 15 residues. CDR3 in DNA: TGTGCCAGCAGGGGTTCACAGGGGTTTAAGGAAAAACTGTTTTTT. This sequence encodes CASRGSQGFKEKLFF.

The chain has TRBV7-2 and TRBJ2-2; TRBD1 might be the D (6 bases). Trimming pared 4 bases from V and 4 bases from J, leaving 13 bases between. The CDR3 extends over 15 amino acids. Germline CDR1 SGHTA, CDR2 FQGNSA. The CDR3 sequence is CASSSRGGRTGELFF. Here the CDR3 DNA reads TGTGCCAGCAGCTCGCGAGGGGGACGCACCGGGGAGCTGTTTTTT.

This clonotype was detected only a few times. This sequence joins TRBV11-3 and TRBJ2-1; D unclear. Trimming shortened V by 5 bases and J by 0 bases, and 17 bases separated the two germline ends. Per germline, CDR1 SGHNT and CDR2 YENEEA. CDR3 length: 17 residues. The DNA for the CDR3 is TGTGCCAGCAGCCCCGATGGACGTTGGAGCTCCTACAATGAGCAGTTCTTC. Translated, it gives CASSPDGRWSSYNEQFF.

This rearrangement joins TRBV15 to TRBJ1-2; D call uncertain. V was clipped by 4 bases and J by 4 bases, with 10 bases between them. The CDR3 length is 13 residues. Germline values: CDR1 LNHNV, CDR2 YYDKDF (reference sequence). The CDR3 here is CATSTGETYGYTF. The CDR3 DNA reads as TGTGCCACCAGCACCGGAGAAACCTATGGCTACACCTTC.